This T cell receptor (beta chain) was retrieved from a study of blood T cell repertoires in COVID-19. Looking at the study overall: Italy, Spain and the United States were the sources of the convalescent and acute COVID-19 samples. The cDNA or gDNA used as material had been derived from T cells, B-cell-depleted T cells, or PBMCs.

The V and J ends lost 2 bases and 9 bases, in that order; junction bases with no gene match: 19. Germline CDR1 KGHSH, CDR2 LQKENI. The CDR3 contains 18 residues. Authors' processing steps: How many nucleated cells were present was estimated from reference gene primer amplification. Clones were sequenced by immunoSEQ multiplex PCR, and TCRdb holds only the in-frame ones, with some missing. V and J calls plus clone size are reproduced from that table; the DNA served to infer D and trimming. The table records about 74,000 clones, 70% to 80% of them present only once. This TCR derives from a human donor in a cohort sampled during active COVID-19. The genes are TRBV18 and TRBJ1-5, with 7 nucleotides matching TRBD1. Material: peripheral blood. CDR3: CASSPSSGQVSLKGPQHF. The DNA of the CDR3 is TGTGCCAGCTCACCAAGCTCTGGACAGGTCTCCCTAAAGGGGCCCCAGCATTTT.